This TCR beta chain stems from a study of long-term antiretroviral therapy in people with HIV. Runs used v3.0 of the immunoSEQ assay and were done at survey level. Sequenced by immunoSEQ multiplex PCR; TCRdb stores in-frame clones only, minus some. The sample has fewer than 15,000 clones, more than 80% seen once. The CDR3 runs 15 residues. J was trimmed by 5 bases and V by 5 bases; bases with no gene match: 10. Germline CDR1 SGHTA, CDR2 FQGTGA. Treatment locations for all participants with HIV were in the United States. The chain uses TRBV7-3 and TRBJ2-5, with 8 bases that match TRBD1. The material was unsorted PBMCs, obtained 3.4 years after starting antiretroviral therapy. The TCR sequence derives from a man aged 35-49 years with HIV. The CDR3 sequence: CASSQAGGVEETQYF. Written as DNA, the CDR3 is TGTGCCAGCAGCCAAGCAGGGGGCGTAGAGGAGACCCAGTACTTC.